This TCR beta chain was obtained from a study of T-cell memory formation after mild COVID-19. Study at large: TCR clusters were mostly donor specific.

This CDR3 region has 17 residues. Trimming shortened V by 5 bases and J by 1 base, and 20 bases separated the two germline ends. TCRdb re-called the 5' RACE reads through MiXCR, storing one row per CDR3 protein. The sample includes under 85,000 distinct CDR3 sequences, about 15% seen only once; the top ten take roughly a third. The receptor was derived from an adult woman who had mild COVID-19 (a few samples of this study predate the infection). Cell type and time point are not known. The source material was PBMCs or a T cell subset sorted from them (not recorded which). This rearrangement joins TRBV12-3 or TRBV12-4 to TRBJ2-5, with a weak D call TRBD1 (6 bases). The CDR3 coding sequence is TGTGCCAGCAGTCCGCAGGGGATCGGGACACTCCAAGAGACCCAGTACTTC. This sequence encodes CASSPQGIGTLQETQYF.